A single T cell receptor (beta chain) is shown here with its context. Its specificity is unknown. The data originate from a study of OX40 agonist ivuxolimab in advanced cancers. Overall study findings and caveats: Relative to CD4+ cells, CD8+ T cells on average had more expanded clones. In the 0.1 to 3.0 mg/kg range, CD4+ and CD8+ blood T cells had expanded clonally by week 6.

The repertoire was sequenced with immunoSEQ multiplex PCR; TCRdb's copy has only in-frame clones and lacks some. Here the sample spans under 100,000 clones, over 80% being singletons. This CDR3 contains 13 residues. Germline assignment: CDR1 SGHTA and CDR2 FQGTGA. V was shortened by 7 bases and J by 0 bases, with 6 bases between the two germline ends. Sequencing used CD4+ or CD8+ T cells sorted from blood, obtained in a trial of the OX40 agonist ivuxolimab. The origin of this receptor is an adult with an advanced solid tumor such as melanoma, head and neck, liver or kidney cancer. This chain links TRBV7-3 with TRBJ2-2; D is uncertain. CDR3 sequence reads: CASKKTNTGELFF. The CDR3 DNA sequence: TGTGCCAGCAAAAAGACGAACACCGGGGAGCTGTTTTTT.